What follows is one T cell receptor (beta chain) and its context. Its target is unknown. Each donor gave about 9.3 milliliters of peripheral blood. The authors ran a second PCR of roughly 6 to 11 cycles using a sample-barcoded 5' primer and a J-beta primer mix. MiXCR was run by TCRdb on the 5' RACE reads, yielding one entry per CDR3 protein. The sample has about 1.5 million distinct CDR3 sequences, approximately 39% seen once. This specimen comes from a study of blood T cells in healthy people across ages. The wider study: Capture by template switching was about one barcoded beta molecule per two T cells. Regarding the study as a whole: Because donor CMV status was unknown, expanded clonotype changes were possibly confounded.

The CDR3 spans 15 residues. Germline V gene sequence: CDR1 SGDLS, CDR2 YYNGEE. Trimming cost V 4 bases and J 0 bases; bases outside gene matches: 6. This chain uses TRBV9 with TRBJ2-7; 8 bases agree with TRBD1. The receptor was isolated from a woman aged 18-35 years in good health. The specimen sequenced was blood. CDR3 nucleotides: TGTGCCAGCAGCCCACAGGACAGGGCCTCCTACGAGCAGTACTTC. Protein product: CASSPQDRASYEQYF. Complete variable domain (other parts from reference TRBV9 and TRBJ2-7): DSGVTQTPKHLITATGQRVTLRCSPRSGDLSVYWYQQSLDQGLQFLIQYYNGEERAKGNILERFSAQQFPDLHSELNLSSLELGDSALYFCASSPQDRASYEQYFGPGTRLTVT.